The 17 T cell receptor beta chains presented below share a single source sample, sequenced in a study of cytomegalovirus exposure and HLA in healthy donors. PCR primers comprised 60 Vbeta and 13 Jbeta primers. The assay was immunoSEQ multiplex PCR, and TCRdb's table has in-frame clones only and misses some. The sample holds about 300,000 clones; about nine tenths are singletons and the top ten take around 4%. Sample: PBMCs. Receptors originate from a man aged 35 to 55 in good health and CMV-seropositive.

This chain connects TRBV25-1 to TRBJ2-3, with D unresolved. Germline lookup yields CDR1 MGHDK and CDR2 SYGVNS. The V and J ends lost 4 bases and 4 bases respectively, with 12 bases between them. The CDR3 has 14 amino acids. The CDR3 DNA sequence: TGTGCCAGCAGTGGCCCCAGCGCCGCAGATACGCAGTATTTT. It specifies CASSGPSAADTQYF.

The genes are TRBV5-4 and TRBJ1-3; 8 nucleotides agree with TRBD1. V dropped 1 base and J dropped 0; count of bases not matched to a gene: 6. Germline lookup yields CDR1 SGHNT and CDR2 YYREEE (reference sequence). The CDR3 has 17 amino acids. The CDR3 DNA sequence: TGTGCCAGCAGCTTGCAGGGACAGGCCTACTCTGGAAACACCATATATTTT. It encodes CASSLQGQAYSGNTIYF.

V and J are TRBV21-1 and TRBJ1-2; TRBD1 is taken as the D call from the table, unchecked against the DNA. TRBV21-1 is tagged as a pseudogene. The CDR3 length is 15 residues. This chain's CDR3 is CASSPLGQPSYGYTF. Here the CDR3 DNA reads TGTGCCAGCAGCCCCCTGGGACAGCCGTCCTATGGCTACACCTTC.

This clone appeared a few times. The CDR3 region is CASSHPGTEAFF. Written as DNA, the CDR3 is TGCGCCAGCAGCCACCCCGGGACTGAAGCTTTCTTT. The chain employs TRBV4-1 and TRBJ1-1; D unclear. The CDR3 is made up of 12 amino acids. Trimming shortened V by 3 bases and J by 5 bases, and 7 bases separated the two germline ends. Germline V CDR1 and CDR2: MGHRA, YSYEKL.

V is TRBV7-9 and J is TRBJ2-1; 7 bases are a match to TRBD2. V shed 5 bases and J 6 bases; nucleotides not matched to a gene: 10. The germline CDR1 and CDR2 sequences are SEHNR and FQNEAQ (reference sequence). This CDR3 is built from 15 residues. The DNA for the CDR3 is TGTGCCAGCAGCAGCCGCGCGGGAGAGGGCAATGAGCAGTTCTTC. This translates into CASSSRAGEGNEQFF.

CDR3 in DNA: TGTGCCAGCAGTTTACAGGGGTTCTCCTACGAGCAGTACTTC. It is translated as CASSLQGFSYEQYF. The V call is TRBV27, the J call TRBJ2-7; weak D call: TRBD1 (6 bases). The CDR3 loop spans 14 amino acids. Germline CDR1 reads MNHEY; CDR2 reads SMNVEV (reference sequence). The ends were cut back, 2 bases at V and 0 bases at J, with 8 bases in the middle.

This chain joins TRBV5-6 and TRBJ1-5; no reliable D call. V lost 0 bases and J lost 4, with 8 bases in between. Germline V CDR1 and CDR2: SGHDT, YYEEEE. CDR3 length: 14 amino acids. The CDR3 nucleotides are TGTGCCAGCAGCTTGGGACGGGTTAATCAGCCCCAGCATTTT. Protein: CASSLGRVNQPQHF.

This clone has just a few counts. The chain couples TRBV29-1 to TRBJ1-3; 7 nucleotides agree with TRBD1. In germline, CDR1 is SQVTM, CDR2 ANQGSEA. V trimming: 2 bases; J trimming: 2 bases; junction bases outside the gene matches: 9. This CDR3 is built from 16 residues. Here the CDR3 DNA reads TGCAGCGTTGAACGACAGGGTATGGGCACTGGAAACACCATATATTTT. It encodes CSVERQGMGTGNTIYF.

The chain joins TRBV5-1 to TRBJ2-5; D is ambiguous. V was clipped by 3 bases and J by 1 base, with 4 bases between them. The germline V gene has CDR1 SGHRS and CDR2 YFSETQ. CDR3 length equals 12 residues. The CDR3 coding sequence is TGCGCCAGCAGCTCACTCCAAGAGACCCAGTACTTC. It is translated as CASSSLQETQYF.

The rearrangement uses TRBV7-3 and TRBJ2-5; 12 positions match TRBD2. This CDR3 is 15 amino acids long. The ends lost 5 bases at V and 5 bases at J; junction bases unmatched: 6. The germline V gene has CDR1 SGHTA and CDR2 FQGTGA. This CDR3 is CASSTASGRAETQYF. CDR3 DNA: TGTGCCAGCAGCACAGCTAGCGGGAGGGCCGAGACCCAGTACTTC.

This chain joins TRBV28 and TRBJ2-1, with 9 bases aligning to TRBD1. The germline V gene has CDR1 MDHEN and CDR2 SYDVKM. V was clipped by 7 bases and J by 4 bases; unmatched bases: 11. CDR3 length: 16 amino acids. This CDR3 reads CASTFPPGQGYNEQFF. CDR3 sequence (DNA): TGTGCCAGCACCTTTCCCCCGGGACAGGGATACAATGAGCAGTTCTTC.

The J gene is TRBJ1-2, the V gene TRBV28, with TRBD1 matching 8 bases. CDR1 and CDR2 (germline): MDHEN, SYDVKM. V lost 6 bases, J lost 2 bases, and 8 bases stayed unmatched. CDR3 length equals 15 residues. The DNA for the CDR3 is TGTGCCAGCAGAGGACAGGGAAATGGGAACTATGGCTACACCTTC. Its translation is CASRGQGNGNYGYTF.

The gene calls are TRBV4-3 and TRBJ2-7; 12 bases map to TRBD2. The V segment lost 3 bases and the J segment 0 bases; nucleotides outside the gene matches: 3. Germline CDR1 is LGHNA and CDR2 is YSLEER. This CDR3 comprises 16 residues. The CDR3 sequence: CASSHTTSGSSYEQYF. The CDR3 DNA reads TGCGCCAGCAGCCACACGACTAGCGGGAGCTCCTACGAGCAGTACTTC.

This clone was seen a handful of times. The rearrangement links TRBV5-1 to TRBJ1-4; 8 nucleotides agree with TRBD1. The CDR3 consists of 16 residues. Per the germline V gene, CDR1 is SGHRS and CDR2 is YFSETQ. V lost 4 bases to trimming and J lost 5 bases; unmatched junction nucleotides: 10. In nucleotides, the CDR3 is TGCGCCAGCAGCAACTCCTGGACAGGGCAGAATGAAAAACTGTTTTTT. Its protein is CASSNSWTGQNEKLFF.

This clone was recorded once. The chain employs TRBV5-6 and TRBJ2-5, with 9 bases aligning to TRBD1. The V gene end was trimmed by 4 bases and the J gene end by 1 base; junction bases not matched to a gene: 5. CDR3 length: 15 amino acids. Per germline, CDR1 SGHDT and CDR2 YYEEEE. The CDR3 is CASSGRTGAQETQYF. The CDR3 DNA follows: TGTGCCAGCAGCGGCCGGACAGGGGCCCAAGAGACCCAGTACTTC.

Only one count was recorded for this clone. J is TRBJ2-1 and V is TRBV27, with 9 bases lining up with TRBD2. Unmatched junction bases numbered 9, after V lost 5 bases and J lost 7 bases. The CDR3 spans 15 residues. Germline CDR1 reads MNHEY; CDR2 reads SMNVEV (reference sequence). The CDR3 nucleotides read TGTGCCAGCAGTCCCAGACTAGCGGAGGGGAATGAGCAGTTCTTC. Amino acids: CASSPRLAEGNEQFF.

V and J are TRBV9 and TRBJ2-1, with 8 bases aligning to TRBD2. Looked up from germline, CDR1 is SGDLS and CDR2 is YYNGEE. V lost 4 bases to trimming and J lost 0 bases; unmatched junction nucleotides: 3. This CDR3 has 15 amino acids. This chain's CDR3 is CASSKAGVSYNEQFF. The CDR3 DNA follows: TGTGCCAGCAGCAAAGCGGGAGTCTCCTACAATGAGCAGTTCTTC.